The sequence of this T cell receptor beta chain was determined in a study of cytomegalovirus exposure and HLA in healthy donors. Study observations and caveats: Beyond CMV serostatus, there was no information to go on about immune exposure.

The PCR was carried out with 60 Vbeta primers and 13 Jbeta primers. Profiling relied on immunoSEQ multiplex PCR, and the TCRdb table lists in-frame clones only, not all of them. The table has some 180,000 clones, 81% seen once. Germline lookup yields CDR1 SGHVS and CDR2 FQNEAQ. The V and J ends lost 4 bases and 5 bases respectively, with 14 bases between them. The CDR3 length is 14 residues. This clone appeared a few times. Its antigen remains unidentified. Material: PBMCs. The sequence was obtained from a man aged 40-50 years in good health and CMV-seropositive. The gene calls are TRBV7-8 and TRBJ1-2; D unresolved. CDR3 in amino acids: CASSSTASGYGYTF. CDR3 nucleotide sequence: TGTGCCAGCAGCTCCACCGCCTCAGGTTATGGCTACACCTTC.